A single sample gave rise to the 17 T cell receptor beta chains below, sequenced in a study of early T cells in non-severe SARS-CoV-2 infection. TCRdb called the 5' RACE reads again in MiXCR, with one record for every CDR3 protein. Of tens of thousands of distinct CDR3 sequences in the sample, roughly 8.7% were seen once. The sequencing used whole blood, collected at baseline. The source of these receptors is an adult who was a healthcare worker with PCR-confirmed SARS-CoV-2 infection or an uninfected control (not recorded which).

The sample holds a few counts of this clonotype. The J gene is TRBJ2-7, the V gene TRBV20-1, with TRBD1 matching 11 bases. CDR1 and CDR2 (germline): DFQATT, SNEGSKA (reference sequence). The V gene end was trimmed by 6 bases and the J gene end by 4 bases; junction bases not matched to a gene: 5. The CDR3 has 13 amino acids. CDR3 DNA: TGCAGTGCCCCGGGACAGGGGGAATACGAGCAGTACTTC. Encoded protein: CSAPGQGEYEQYF.

This clonotype came up many times. This chain connects TRBV11-3 to TRBJ2-1; the match to TRBD2 covers 10 bases. CDR1 is SGHNT, CDR2 YENEEA, per germline. The CDR3 runs to 18 residues. V lost 4 bases and J lost 1; bases outside the gene matches: 10. The chain's CDR3 is CASSSIYEREGSYNEQFF. CDR3 coding DNA: TGTGCCAGCAGCTCAATTTATGAGCGGGAGGGTTCCTACAATGAGCAGTTCTTC.

This clonotype came up many times. The chain links TRBV7-8 to TRBJ2-7, with 10 positions matching TRBD2. The CDR3 runs 13 residues. V lost 8 bases and J lost 7; bases outside the gene matches: 8. Germline-derived CDR1 and CDR2 are SGHVS and FQNEAQ. The CDR3 nucleotides read TGTGCCAGCCAGGGGACTAGCGCTTTGGAGCAGTACTTC. This codes for CASQGTSALEQYF.

This clonotype was counted a few times. CDR3 in amino acids: CASSQVTTVLYF. CDR3 DNA sequence: TGTGCCAGCAGCCAAGTAACGACAGTCCTATACTTC. The V gene is TRBV3-1, the J gene TRBJ2-7, with D possibly matching TRBD1 (5 bases). The V gene's germline CDR1 is LGHDT and CDR2 YNNKEL (reference sequence). This CDR3 spans 12 amino acids. Trimming removed 1 base from V and 13 bases from J, with 14 bases in between.

This clonotype was counted at least ten times. This chain connects TRBV7-9 to TRBJ2-3; tentatively, D is TRBD2 (5 bases). V lost 4 bases to trimming and J lost 4 bases, with 9 bases between them. Per the germline V gene, CDR1 is SEHNR and CDR2 is FQNEAQ (reference sequence). The CDR3 totals 13 residues. The CDR3 loop reads CASSSRGPDTQYF. The DNA of the CDR3 is TGTGCCAGCAGCTCCCGGGGTCCAGATACGCAGTATTTT.

This chain connects TRBV30 to TRBJ2-7; 7 bases match TRBD1. Germline V gene lookup returns CDR1 GTSNPN and CDR2 SVGIG (reference sequence). V gave up 5 bases and J gave up 7 bases; unmatched junction bases: 5. This CDR3 contains 11 residues. As DNA, the CDR3 is TGTGCCTGGCAGACAGGGAGAGAGCAGTACTTC. Residues: CAWQTGREQYF.

This clonotype was observed at least ten times. The CDR3 spells CASSQEDSGSNTDTQYF. CDR3 sequence (DNA): TGTGCCAGCAGCCAAGAAGATAGCGGGTCGAACACAGATACGCAGTATTTT. This chain links TRBV4-2 with TRBJ2-3, with 7 bases aligning to TRBD2. Germline values: CDR1 LGHNA, CDR2 YNFKEQ. This CDR3 comprises 17 residues. Trimming at V came to 0 bases and at J to 2 bases, leaving 8 bases not matched to a gene.

V and J are TRBV7-6 and TRBJ2-2; 10 bases agree with TRBD2. Trimming cost V 7 bases and J 2 bases; bases outside gene matches: 4. Germline V gene data show CDR1 as SGHVS and CDR2 as FNYEAQ. This CDR3 has 15 residues. CDR3 region: CASNSGRVNTGELFF. The CDR3, as DNA: TGTGCCAGCAACAGCGGGAGGGTAAACACCGGGGAGCTGTTTTTT.

In this sample, this clonotype turned up a few times. The J gene is TRBJ2-1, the V gene TRBV2; 8 bases are shared with TRBD2. This CDR3 region has 17 residues. Trimming removed 4 bases from V and 6 bases from J; junction bases left unmatched: 14. CDR1 is SNHLY, CDR2 FYNNEI, per germline. The CDR3 DNA sequence: TGTGCCAGCAGTGGGGTCCGGACTAGCCACCCCATCAATGAGCAGTTCTTC. Protein: CASSGVRTSHPINEQFF.

This clonotype was detected only a few times. The chain couples TRBV6-6 to TRBJ2-7; D is uncertain. V was shortened by 5 bases and J by 0 bases, with 8 bases between the two germline ends. The germline V gene has CDR1 MNHNY and CDR2 SVGAGI (reference sequence). CDR3 length: 13 residues. CDR3 nucleotide sequence: TGTGCCAGCAGTGGAGAGTACTCCTACGAGCAGTACTTC. Translated: CASSGEYSYEQYF.

This clonotype was recorded many times. The rearrangement joins TRBV24-1 to TRBJ2-3, with 8 positions matching TRBD1. This CDR3 is built from 15 residues. The V gene's germline CDR1 is KGHDR and CDR2 SFDVKD. J was trimmed by 4 bases and V by 3 bases; bases with no gene match: 5. CDR3 DNA: TGTGCCACCAGTGATCCAGGGGGCGCAGCAGATACGCAGTATTTT. It codes for CATSDPGGAADTQYF.

Details on this clonotype: One junction end disagrees with the germline gene, perhaps due to a read error. The rearrangement links TRBV3-1 to TRBJ2-7, with TRBD1 as a possible D gene (6 bases). Per the germline V gene, CDR1 is LGHDT and CDR2 is YNNKEL (reference sequence). This CDR3 contains 14 residues. In DNA, the CDR3 is TGTGCCGGCAGCCAGATGACAGGACCATACGAGCAGTACTTC. Translating gives CAGSQMTGPYEQYF.

This chain uses TRBV11-2 with TRBJ2-5; 9 nucleotides match TRBD1. The length of the CDR3 is 14 residues. V gave up 3 bases and J gave up 5 bases; unmatched junction bases: 4. The germline V gene has CDR1 SGHAT and CDR2 FQNNGV. Here the CDR3 reads CASSFYRGQETQYF. The CDR3 DNA sequence: TGTGCCAGCAGCTTTTACAGGGGGCAGGAGACCCAGTACTTC.

This clonotype was detected ten times or more. The chain uses TRBV7-3 and TRBJ2-7; D is possibly TRBD2 (6 bases). Germline lookup yields CDR1 SGHTA and CDR2 FQGTGA. Trimming stripped 4 bases from V and 0 bases from J, with 13 bases between. The CDR3 runs to 15 residues. Here the CDR3 DNA reads TGTGCCAGCAGCTCCTCTGGCGGGGACTCCTACGAGCAGTACTTC. This encodes CASSSSGGDSYEQYF.

With regard to this clonotype: The junction departs from the called germline gene at one end, perhaps through a read error. V gene TRBV27 combines with J gene TRBJ1-1, with D perhaps matching TRBD1 (6 bases). The germline V gene encodes CDR1 MNHEY and CDR2 SMNVEV (reference sequence). The CDR3 loop spans 15 amino acids. CDR3 loop: CASSLSGQLNTEAFF. DNA for the CDR3: TGCGCCAGCAGTTTATCCGGACAGCTGAACACTGAAGCTTTCTTT.

This clonotype has at least ten counts. The chain is built from TRBV20-1 and TRBJ2-5; no reliable D call. CDR3 length: 10 residues. V was clipped by 6 bases and J by 7 bases, with 9 bases between them. Germline V gene data show CDR1 as DFQATT and CDR2 as SNEGSKA (reference sequence). The CDR3 loop is CSAAAGTQYF. Written as DNA, the CDR3 is TGCAGTGCCGCTGCAGGGACCCAGTACTTC.

This clonotype was found many times. The V and J genes are TRBV7-8 and TRBJ2-6, with D maybe TRBD1 (6 bases). The germline gives CDR1 SGHVS, CDR2 FQNEAQ. The V end was cut by 4 bases, the J end by 4 bases, with 14 bases between. The CDR3 loop spans 16 amino acids. For the CDR3, the DNA is TGTGCCAGCAGCTCCTACAGGGCCCCCGGGGCCAACGTCCTGACTTTC. Its translation: CASSSYRAPGANVLTF.